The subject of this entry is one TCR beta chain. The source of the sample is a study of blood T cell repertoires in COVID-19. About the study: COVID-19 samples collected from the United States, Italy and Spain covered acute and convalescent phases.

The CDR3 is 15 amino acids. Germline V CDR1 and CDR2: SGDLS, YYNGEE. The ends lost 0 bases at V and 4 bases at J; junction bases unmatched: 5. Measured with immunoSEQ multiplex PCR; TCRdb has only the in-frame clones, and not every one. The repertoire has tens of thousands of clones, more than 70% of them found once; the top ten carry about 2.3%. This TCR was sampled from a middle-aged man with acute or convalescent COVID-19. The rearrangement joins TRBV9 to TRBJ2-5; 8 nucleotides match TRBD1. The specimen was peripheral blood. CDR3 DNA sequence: TGTGCCAGCAGCGTAGATTGGACAGGGACAGAGACCCAGTACTTC. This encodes CASSVDWTGTETQYF.